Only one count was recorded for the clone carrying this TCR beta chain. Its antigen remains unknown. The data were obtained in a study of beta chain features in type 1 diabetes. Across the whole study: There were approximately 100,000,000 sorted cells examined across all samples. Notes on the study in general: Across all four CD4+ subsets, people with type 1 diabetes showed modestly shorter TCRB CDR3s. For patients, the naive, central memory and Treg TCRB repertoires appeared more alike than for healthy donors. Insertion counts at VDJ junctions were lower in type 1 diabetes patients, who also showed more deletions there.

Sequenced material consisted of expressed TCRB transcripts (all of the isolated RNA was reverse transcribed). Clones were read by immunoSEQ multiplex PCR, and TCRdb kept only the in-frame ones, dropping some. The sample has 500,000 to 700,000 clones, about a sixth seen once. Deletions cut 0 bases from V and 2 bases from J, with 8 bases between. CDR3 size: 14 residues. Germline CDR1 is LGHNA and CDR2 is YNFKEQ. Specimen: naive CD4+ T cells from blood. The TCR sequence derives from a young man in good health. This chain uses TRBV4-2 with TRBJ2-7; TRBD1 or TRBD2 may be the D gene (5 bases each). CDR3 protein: CASSQDRGTYEQYF. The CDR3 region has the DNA TGTGCCAGCAGCCAAGATCGGGGCACCTACGAGCAGTACTTC.